Listed here is a single TCR beta chain. Its antigen specificity is not known. Per-nucleotide qualities are absent, and no much larger clonotype sits a single base away. This sample is drawn from a study of blood T cell repertoires in COVID-19 (dated by TCRdb to 2020 to 2021). About the investigation overall: Samples from collaborators originated in the United States, Italy and Spain and spanned both the acute and convalescent phases of COVID-19. HLA class I and class II types, where available, came from metadata supplied by the sample provider rather than from assay-based typing. Deeply sampled blood TCRbeta repertoires from subjects exposed to, actively infected with, or recovered from COVID-19 were included in the dataset. The prospective study material was composed of cDNA or gDNA derived from T cells, B-cell-depleted T cells, or PBMCs. The repertoires were released in a freely available public database intended as a resource for research on the immune response to SARS-CoV-2. Samples came from the ongoing ImmuneRACE study (first 160 participants) plus 1,254 subjects from 6 global collaborators. Sample metadata almost always included a de-identified subject ID, COVID-19 status, age in years and sex. General findings and caveats noted by the study authors: The quantity of clinical and demographic metadata differed by source and by participant and was supplied without curation.

Looking up the germline V gene yields CDR1 KGHSH and CDR2 LQKENI. V was cut back by 0 bases and J by 1 base, leaving a gap of 9 bases between them. Including the terminal cysteine and phenylalanine, the CDR3 comprises 15 residues. Of the read, only the CDR3 DNA is kept; its 45 bases are in frame from base 1. Each collaborating institution followed its own protocols to collect whole blood in K2EDTA tubes. For TCRbeta analysis, collaborators shipped samples in one of three forms: frozen whole blood, isolated PBMCs, or DNA extracted from either of those sample types. The immunoSEQ Assay, a bias-controlled multiplex PCR, was used to amplify TCRbeta CDR3 regions from genomic DNA. The authors' pipeline ran thus. Nucleated cell counts per sample were estimated from amplification of reference gene primers within the assay. To quantify the absolute abundance of each unique TCRbeta CDR3 rearrangement, sequence reads were collapsed and filtered. For each sample, productive Simpson clonality was calculated as the square root of Simpson's diversity index over productive rearrangements. TCRdb took over this immuneACCESS table, retaining in-frame rearrangements with V and J assigned. Such tables are incomplete; in checked studies, under half of the missing clones stem from an unresolved V gene, and the remainder is unexplained. For V, J and clone size, that table is used; D and trimming come from the DNA. Across this sample there are some 130,000 clones, with around 79% seen only once. Clones ranked in the top ten supply less than 4.5% of the sample.

The chain couples TRBV18 to TRBJ2-5; perhaps TRBD1 is the D gene, with 6 bases matching. Sequences were obtained from peripheral blood. The TCR sequence derives from a man aged 60 to 69 with acute or convalescent COVID-19. The DNA sequence is given as TGTGCCAGCTCACCACCGATGGGGGCCCAAGAGACCCAGTACTTC. It translates as CASSPPMGAQETQYF.